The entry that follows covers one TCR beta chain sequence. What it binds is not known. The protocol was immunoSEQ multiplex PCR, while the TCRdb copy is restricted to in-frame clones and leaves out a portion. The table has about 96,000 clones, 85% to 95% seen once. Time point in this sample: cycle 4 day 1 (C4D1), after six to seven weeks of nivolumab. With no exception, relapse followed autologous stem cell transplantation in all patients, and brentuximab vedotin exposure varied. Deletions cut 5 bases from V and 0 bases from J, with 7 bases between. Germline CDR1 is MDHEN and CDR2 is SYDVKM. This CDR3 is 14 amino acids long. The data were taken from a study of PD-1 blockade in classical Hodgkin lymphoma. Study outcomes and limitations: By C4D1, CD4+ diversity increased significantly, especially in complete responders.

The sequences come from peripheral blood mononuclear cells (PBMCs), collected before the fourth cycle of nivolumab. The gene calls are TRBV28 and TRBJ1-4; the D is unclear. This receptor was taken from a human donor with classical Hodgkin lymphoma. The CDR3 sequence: CASSRLATNEKLFF. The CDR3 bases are TGTGCCAGCAGTCGGCTAGCAACTAATGAAAAACTGTTTTTT.